The present T cell receptor beta chain was sequenced within a study of molecular identifiers for immune sequencing clone quantification. Sorting recovered naive CD8 T cells on a CD8+CD4-CCR7+CD45RA+ profile. About this clonotype: As yet, its antigen is unknown.

In germline, CDR1 is SGHRS, CDR2 YFSETQ. Deletions cut 0 bases from V and 0 bases from J, with 10 bases between. This CDR3 has 15 amino acids. In preparing bulk TCR libraries, previously described methods and listed TCR primers were used. TCRdb re-called the PCR reads through MiXCR, storing one row per CDR3 protein. The data show over 65,000 distinct CDR3 sequences, around a quarter seen once. Findings of the study overall: Detectable among more than 800,000 naive cells, according to reports, was Jurkat TCR RNA spiked in from one cell.

Sequenced input: naive CD8+ T cells from blood, with Jurkat cell RNA spiked in. Subset denoted: FACS-sorted CD8+CD4-CCR7+CD45RA+ naive T cells. This chain connects TRBV5-1 to TRBJ2-7; D possibly corresponds to TRBD2 (6 bases). The receptor's source is a human donor in good health. Some libraries in this study had Jurkat cell RNA spiked in. In DNA form, the CDR3 reads TGCGCCAGCAGCTTGGTATTCGGGGGCTCCTACGAGCAGTACTTC. Amino acid sequence: CASSLVFGGSYEQYF.